Sequencing of this T cell receptor (beta chain) was carried out in a study of control samples from healthy donors and cancer patients. Generated by immunoSEQ multiplex PCR, the TCRdb table keeps only in-frame clones and is missing some. The table lists approximately 110,000 clones, about four fifths of them singletons, with roughly 13% in the top ten. Trimming cost V 2 bases and J 4 bases; bases outside gene matches: 8. Looked up from germline, CDR1 is MNHEY and CDR2 is SVGAGI. This CDR3 has 15 amino acids. This clone turned up a few times. This TCR came from a woman aged 50 to 65 in good health. The specimen sequenced was blood. J is TRBJ2-7 and V is TRBV6-5; TRBD1 agrees at 7 bases. In nucleotides, the CDR3 is TGTGCCAGCAGTTACGCTACAGGGGCCGGATACGAGCAGTACTTC. As protein: CASSYATGAGYEQYF.